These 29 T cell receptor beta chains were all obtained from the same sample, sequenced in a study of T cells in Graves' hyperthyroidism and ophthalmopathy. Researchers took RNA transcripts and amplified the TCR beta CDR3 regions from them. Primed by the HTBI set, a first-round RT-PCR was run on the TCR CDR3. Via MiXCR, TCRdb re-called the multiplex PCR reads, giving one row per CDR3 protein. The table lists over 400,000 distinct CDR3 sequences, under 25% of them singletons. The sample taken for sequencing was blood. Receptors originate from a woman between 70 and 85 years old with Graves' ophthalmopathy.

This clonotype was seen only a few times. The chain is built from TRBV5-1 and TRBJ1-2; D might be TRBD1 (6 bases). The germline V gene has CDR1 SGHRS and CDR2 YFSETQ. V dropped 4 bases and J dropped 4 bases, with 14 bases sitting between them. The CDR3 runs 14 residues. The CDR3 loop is CASSQRQAGYGYTF. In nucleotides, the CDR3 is TGCGCCAGCAGCCAGAGACAGGCGGGCTATGGCTACACCTTC.

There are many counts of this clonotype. The CDR3 loop reads CASSLSAGSQHF. CDR3 sequence (DNA): TGTGCCAGCAGTTTATCGGCAGGGAGCCAGCATTTT. The rearrangement links TRBV28 to TRBJ1-5, with D possibly being TRBD1 (5 bases). V was cut by 1 base and J by 12 bases, with 10 bases left in between. Per the germline V gene, CDR1 is MDHEN and CDR2 is SYDVKM. This CDR3 is 12 amino acids long.

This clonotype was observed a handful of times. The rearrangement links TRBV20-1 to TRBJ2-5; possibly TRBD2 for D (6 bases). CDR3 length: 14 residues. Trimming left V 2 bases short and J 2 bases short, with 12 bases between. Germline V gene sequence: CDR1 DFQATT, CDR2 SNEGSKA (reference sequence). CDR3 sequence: CSARSLGGQETQYF. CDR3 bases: TGCAGTGCTAGATCACTGGGGGGACAAGAGACCCAGTACTTC.

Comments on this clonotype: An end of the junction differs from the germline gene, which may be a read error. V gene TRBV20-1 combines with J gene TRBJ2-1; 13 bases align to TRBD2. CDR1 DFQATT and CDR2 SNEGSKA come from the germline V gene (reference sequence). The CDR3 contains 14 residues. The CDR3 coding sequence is TGCAGTGCTAGCGGGACTAGCGGGATCAGTGAGCAGCTCTTC. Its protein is CSASGTSGISEQLF.

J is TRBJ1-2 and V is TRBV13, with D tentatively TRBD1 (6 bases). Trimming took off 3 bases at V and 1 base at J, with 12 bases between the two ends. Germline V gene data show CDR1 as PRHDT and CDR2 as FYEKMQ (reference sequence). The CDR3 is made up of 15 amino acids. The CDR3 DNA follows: TGTGCCAGCAGCTTGGAAACGGGACATAACTATGGCTACACCTTC. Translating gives CASSLETGHNYGYTF.

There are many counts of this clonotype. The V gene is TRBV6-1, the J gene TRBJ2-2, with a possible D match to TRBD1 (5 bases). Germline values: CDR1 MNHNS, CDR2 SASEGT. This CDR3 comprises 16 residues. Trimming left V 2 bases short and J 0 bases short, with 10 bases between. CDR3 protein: CASSERGGANTGELFF. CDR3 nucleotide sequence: TGTGCCAGCAGTGAAAGGGGCGGAGCGAACACCGGGGAGCTGTTTTTT.

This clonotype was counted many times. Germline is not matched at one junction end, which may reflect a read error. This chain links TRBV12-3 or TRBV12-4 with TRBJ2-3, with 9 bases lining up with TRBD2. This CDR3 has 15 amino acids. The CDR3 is CASRLAGVGTDTQYF. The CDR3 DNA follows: TGTGCCAGCAGATTAGCGGGAGTAGGCACAGATACGCAGTATTTT.

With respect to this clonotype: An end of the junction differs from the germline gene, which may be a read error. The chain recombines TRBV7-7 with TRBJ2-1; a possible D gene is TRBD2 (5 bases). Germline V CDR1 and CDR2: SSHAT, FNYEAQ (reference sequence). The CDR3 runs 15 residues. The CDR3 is CASSSERSSYNEQFF. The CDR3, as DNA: TGTGCTAGCAGCTCCGAGCGGAGCTCCTACAATGAGCAGTTCTTC.

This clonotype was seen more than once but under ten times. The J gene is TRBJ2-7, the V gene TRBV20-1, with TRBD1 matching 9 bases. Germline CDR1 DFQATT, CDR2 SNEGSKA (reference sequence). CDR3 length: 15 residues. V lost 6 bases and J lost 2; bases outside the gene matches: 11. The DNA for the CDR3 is TGCAGTGCCCCCGTCCCGGGACAGGGAGCCTACGAGCAGTACTTC. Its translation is CSAPVPGQGAYEQYF.

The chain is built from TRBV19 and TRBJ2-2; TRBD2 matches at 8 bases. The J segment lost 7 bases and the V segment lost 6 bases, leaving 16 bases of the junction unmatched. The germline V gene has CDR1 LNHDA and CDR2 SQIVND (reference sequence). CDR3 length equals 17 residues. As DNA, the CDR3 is TGTGCCAGTAGCCCGGGGGGGGGAAGGGCGGCTCGCGGGGAGCTGTTTTTT. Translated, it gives CASSPGGGRAARGELFF.

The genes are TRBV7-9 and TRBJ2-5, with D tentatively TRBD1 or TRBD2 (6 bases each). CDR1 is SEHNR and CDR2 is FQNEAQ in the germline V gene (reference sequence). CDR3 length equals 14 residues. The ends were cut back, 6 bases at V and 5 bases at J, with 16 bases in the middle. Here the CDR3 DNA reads TGTGCCAGCAGTCGGGACATTCGGGGGGAGACCCAGTACTTC. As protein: CASSRDIRGETQYF.

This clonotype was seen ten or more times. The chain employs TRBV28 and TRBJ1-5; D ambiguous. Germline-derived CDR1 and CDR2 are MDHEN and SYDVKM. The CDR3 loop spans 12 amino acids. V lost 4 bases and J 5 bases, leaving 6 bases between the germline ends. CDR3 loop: CASSSFYQPQHF. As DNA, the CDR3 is TGTGCCAGCAGTTCCTTTTATCAGCCCCAGCATTTT. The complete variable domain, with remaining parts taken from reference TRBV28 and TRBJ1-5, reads DVKVTQSSRYLVKRTGEKVFLECVQDMDHENMFWYRQDPGLGLRLIYFSYDVKMKEKGDIPEGYSVSREKKERFSLILESASTNQTSMYLCASSSFYQPQHFGDGTRLSIL.

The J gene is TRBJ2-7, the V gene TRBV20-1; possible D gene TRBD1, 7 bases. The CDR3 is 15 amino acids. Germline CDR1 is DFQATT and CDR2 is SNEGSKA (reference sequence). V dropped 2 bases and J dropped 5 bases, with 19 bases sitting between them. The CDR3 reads CSARPGRGVMHEQYF. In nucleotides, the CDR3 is TGCAGTGCTAGACCCGGCAGGGGGGTCATGCACGAGCAGTACTTC.

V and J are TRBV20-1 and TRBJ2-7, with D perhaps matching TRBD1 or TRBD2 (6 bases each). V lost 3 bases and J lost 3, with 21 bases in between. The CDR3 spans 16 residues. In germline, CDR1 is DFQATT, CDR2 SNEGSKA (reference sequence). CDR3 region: CSASRPRGTNLYEQYF. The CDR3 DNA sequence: TGCAGTGCTAGTCGACCCCGCGGGACAAACCTCTACGAGCAGTACTTC.

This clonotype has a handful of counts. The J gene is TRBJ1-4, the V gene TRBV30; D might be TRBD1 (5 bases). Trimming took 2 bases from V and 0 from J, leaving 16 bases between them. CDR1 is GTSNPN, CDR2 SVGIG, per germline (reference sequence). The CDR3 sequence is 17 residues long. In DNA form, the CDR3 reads TGTGCCTGGAGTATTTGGACAAGTTTTGCAACTAATGAAAAACTGTTTTTT. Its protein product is CAWSIWTSFATNEKLFF.

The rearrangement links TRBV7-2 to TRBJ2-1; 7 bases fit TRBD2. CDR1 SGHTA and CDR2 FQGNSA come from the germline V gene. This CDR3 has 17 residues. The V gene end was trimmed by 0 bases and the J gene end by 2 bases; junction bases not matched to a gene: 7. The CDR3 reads CASSLARLAVPYNEQFF. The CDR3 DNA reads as TGTGCCAGCAGCTTAGCTCGCCTAGCGGTCCCCTACAATGAGCAGTTCTTC.

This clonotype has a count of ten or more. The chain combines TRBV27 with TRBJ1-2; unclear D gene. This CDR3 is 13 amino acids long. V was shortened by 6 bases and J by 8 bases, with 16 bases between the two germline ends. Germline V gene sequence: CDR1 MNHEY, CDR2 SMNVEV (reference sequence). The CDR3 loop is CASSRALGSGYTF. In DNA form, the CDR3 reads TGTGCCAGCAGCCGAGCCCTAGGTTCAGGCTACACCTTC.

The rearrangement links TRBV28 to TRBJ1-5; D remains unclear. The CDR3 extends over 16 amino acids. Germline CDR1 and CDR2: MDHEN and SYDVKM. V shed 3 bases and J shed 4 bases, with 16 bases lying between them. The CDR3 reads CASSLFTGHLNQPQHF. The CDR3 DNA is TGTGCCAGCAGTTTGTTCACCGGCCACTTAAATCAGCCCCAGCATTTT.

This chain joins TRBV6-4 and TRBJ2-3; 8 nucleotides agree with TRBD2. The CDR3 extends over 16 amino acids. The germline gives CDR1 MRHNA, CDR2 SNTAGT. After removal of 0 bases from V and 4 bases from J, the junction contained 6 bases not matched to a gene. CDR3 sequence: CASSDSSAGVSDTQYF. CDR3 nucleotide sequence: TGTGCCAGCAGTGACTCGTCAGCGGGAGTCTCAGATACGCAGTATTTT.

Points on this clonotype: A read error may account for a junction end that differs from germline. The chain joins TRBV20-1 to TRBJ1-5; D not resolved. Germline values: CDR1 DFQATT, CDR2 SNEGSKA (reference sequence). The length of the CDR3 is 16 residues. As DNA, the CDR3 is TGCAGTGCTGGAGAGGCTACGATTAGAAGCAATCAGCCCCAGCATTTT. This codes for CSAGEATIRSNQPQHF.

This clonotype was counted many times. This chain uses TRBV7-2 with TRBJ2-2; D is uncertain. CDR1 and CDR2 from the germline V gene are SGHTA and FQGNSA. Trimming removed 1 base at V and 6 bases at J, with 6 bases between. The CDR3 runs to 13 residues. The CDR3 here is CASSLESAGELFF. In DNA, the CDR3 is TGTGCCAGCAGCTTAGAATCTGCCGGGGAGCTGTTTTTT. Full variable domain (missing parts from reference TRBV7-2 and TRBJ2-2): GAGVSQSPSNKVTEKGKDVELRCDPISGHTALYWYRQSLGQGLEFLIYFQGNSAPDKSGLPSDRFSAERTGGSVSTLTIQRTQQEDSAVYLCASSLESAGELFFGEGSRLTVL.

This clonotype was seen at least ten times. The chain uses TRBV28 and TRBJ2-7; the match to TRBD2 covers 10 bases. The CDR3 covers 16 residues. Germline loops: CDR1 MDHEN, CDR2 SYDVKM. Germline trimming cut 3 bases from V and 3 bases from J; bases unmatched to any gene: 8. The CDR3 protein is CASSFFRSSGSYEQYF. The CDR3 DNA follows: TGTGCCAGCAGTTTCTTCCGATCTAGCGGGAGCTACGAGCAGTACTTC.

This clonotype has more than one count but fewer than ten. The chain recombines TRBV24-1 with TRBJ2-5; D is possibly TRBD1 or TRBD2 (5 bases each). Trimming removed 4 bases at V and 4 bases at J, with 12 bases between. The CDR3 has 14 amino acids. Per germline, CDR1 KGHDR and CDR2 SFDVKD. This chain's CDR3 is CATSDTGTRETQYF. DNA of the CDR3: TGTGCCACCAGTGACACCGGGACGAGAGAGACCCAGTACTTC.

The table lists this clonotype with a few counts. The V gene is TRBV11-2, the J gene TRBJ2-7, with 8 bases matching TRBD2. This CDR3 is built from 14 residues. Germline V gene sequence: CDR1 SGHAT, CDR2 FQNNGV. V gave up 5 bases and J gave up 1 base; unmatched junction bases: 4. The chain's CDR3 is CASSISGGSYEQYF. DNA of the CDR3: TGTGCCAGCAGCATAAGCGGGGGTTCCTACGAGCAGTACTTC.

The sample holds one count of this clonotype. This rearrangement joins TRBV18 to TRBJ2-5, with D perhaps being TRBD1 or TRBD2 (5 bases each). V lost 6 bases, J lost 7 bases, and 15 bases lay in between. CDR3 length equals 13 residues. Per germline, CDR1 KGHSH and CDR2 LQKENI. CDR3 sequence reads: CASSQGTGGTQYF. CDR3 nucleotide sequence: TGTGCCAGCTCTCAAGGGACGGGCGGGACCCAGTACTTC.

The CDR3 DNA reads as TGTGCCAGCAGCCAGGGACTAGCGGACTACAATGAGCAGTTCTTC. Its translation: CASSQGLADYNEQFF. The chain has TRBV3-1 and TRBJ2-1; 11 nucleotides match TRBD2. CDR1 and CDR2 from the germline V gene are LGHDT and YNNKEL (reference sequence). The CDR3 consists of 15 residues. J was trimmed by 3 bases and V by 3 bases; bases with no gene match: 1.

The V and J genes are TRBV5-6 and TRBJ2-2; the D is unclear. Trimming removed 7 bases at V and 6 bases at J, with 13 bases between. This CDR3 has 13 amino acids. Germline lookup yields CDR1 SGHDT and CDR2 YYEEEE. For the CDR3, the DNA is TGTGCCAGCGGATTTCGTGGCGCCGGGGAGCTGTTTTTT. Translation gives CASGFRGAGELFF.

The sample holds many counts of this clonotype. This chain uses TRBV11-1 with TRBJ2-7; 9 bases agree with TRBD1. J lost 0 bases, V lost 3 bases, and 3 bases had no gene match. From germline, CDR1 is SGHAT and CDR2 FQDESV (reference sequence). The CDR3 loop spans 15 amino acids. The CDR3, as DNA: TGTGCCAGCAGCTTGGACAGGGGCAGCTCCTACGAGCAGTACTTC. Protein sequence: CASSLDRGSSYEQYF.

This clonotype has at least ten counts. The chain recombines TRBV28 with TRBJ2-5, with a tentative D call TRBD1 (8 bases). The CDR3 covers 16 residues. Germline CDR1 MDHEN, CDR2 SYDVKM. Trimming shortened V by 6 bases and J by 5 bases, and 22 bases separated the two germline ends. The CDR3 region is CASSTSRQGRVETQYF. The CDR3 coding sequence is TGTGCCAGCAGCACCAGCCGACAGGGGAGGGTGGAGACCCAGTACTTC.